This record covers a single T cell receptor beta chain. Antigen unknown. This specimen comes from a study of CD8 T cells in ankylosing spondylitis. Overall study findings and caveats: There was a TCR beta motif, made of several highly homologous variants, that appeared characteristic of ankylosing spondylitis blood.

TCRdb processed the 5' RACE reads anew with MiXCR; each CDR3 protein has one entry. Of some 130,000 distinct CDR3 sequences in the sample, roughly 15% are singletons; the top ten hold around a third. The sequenced material came from blood, either unsorted or a sorted T cell fraction (not recorded which). This TCR was recovered from a male donor with ankylosing spondylitis.

CDR3 coding DNA: TGTGCCAGCAGCTCCAACCGGGACAGGGAGTACTTC. Protein product: CASSSNRDREYF. This chain connects TRBV28 to TRBJ2-7; the match to TRBD1 covers 9 bases. CDR1 MDHEN and CDR2 SYDVKM come from the germline V gene. The CDR3 covers 12 residues. V lost 6 bases to trimming and J lost 11 bases; unmatched junction nucleotides: 8.